This TCR beta chain originates from a study of cytomegalovirus exposure and HLA in healthy donors. V dropped 5 bases and J dropped 3 bases, with 15 bases sitting between them. CDR3 length: 14 amino acids. Per the germline V gene, CDR1 is SGHNT and CDR2 is YYREEE (reference sequence). General study points: A list of 150 to 200 TCR beta chains associated with cytomegalovirus was given. Several of the most significant clusters appeared linked to common viral pathogens, based on a later analysis.

In regard to this clone: Its antigen is currently unknown.

A multiplex PCR was run with 60 Vbeta primers and 13 Jbeta primers. Sequencing used immunoSEQ multiplex PCR; TCRdb keeps in-frame clones, though not all of them. The sample records more than 95,000 clones, around 77% being singletons. The donors gave bone marrow, and they were healthy. The chain links TRBV5-4 to TRBJ2-7; D call uncertain. The sequencing input was PBMCs. The clonotype originates from a middle-aged man in good health and CMV-seropositive. In DNA form, the CDR3 reads TGTGCCAGCAGACCAGAGGAACTGATCTACGAGCAGTACTTC. Translation: CASRPEELIYEQYF.